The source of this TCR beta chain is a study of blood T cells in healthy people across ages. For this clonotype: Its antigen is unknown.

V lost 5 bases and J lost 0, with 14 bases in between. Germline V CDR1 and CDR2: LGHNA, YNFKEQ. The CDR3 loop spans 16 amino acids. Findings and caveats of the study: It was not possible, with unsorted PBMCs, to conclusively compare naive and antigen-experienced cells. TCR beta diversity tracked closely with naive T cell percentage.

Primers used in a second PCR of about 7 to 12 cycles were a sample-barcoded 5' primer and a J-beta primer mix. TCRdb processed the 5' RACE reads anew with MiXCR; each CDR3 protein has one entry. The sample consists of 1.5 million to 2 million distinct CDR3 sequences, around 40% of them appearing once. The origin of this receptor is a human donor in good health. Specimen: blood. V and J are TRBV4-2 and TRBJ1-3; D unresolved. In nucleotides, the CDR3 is TGTGCCAGCAGCTCCCGGCTCGGAAACTCTGGAAACACCATATATTTT. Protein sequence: CASSSRLGNSGNTIYF.